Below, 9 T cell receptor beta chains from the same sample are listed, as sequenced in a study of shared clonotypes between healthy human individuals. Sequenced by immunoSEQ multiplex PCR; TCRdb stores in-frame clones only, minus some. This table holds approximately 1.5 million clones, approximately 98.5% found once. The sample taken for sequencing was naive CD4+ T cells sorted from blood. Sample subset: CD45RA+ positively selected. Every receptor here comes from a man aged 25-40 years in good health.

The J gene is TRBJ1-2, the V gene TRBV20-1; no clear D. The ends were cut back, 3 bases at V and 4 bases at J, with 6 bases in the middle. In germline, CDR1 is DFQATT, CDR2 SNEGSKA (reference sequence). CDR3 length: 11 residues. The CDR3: CSASDFYGYTF. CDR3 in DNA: TGCAGTGCTAGCGATTTCTATGGCTACACCTTC.

The CDR3 loop reads CASSNGASRGYTF. The CDR3 DNA follows: TGTGCCAGCAGCAACGGGGCGTCTCGGGGCTACACCTTC. The rearrangement uses TRBV21-1 and TRBJ1-2. TRBV21-1 is assigned pseudogene status. This CDR3 spans 13 amino acids.

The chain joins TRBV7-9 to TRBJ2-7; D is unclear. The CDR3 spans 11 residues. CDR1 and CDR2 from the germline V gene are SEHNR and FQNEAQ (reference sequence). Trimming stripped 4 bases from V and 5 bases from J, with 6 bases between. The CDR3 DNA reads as TGTGCCAGCAGCTCCAAAAACGAGCAGTACTTC. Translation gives CASSSKNEQYF.

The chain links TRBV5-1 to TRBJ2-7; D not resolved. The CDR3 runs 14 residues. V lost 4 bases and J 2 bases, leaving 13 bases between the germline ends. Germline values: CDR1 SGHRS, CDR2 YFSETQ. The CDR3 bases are TGCGCCAGCAGCGTGCAGACTGACGCCTACGAGCAGTACTTC. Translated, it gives CASSVQTDAYEQYF.

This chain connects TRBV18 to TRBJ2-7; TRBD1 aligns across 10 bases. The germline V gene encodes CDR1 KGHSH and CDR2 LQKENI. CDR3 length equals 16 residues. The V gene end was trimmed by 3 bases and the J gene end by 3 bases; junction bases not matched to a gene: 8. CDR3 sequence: CASSPTGTGDHYEQYF. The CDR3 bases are TGTGCCAGCTCACCCACCGGGACAGGGGACCACTACGAGCAGTACTTC.

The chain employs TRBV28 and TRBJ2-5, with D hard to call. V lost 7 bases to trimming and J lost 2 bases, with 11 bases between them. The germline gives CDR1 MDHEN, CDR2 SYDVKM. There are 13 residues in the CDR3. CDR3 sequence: CASTGPRQETQYF. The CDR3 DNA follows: TGTGCCAGCACCGGGCCCCGGCAAGAGACCCAGTACTTC.

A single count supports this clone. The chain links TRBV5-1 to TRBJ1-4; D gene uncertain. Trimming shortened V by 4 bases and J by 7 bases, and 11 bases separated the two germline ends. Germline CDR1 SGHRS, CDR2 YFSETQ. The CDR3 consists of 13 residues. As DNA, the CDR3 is TGCGCCAGCAGCCGGGAACGGGGTGAAAAACTGTTTTTT. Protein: CASSRERGEKLFF.

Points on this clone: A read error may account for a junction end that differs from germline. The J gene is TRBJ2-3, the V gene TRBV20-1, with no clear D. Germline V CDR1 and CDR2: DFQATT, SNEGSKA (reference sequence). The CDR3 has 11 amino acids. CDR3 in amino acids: CGFPGTDTQYF. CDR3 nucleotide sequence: TGTGGGTTTCCTGGCACAGATACGCAGTATTTT.

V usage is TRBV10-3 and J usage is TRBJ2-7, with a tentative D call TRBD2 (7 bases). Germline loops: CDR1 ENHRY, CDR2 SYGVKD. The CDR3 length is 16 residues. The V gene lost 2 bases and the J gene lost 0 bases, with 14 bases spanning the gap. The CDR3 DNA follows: TGTGCCATCAGTGAGCGGGGGGCAGGGAGCTCCTACGAGCAGTACTTC. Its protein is CAISERGAGSSYEQYF.